What follows describes a single TCR beta chain. Original processing methods: Using reference gene primer amplification, nucleated cell counts were estimated. TCRdb keeps only in-frame clones here, not all; method: immunoSEQ multiplex PCR. D and trimming were read from the DNA, whereas the V and J calls and clone size are those reported in that table. The sample lists about 240,000 clones, 82% occurring once. This entry is derived from a study of blood T cell repertoires in COVID-19. Overall study context: Samples of COVID-19 (acute and convalescent) were obtained from the United States, Italy and Spain. In each case, the material was cDNA or gDNA derived from T cells, B-cell-depleted T cells, or PBMCs.

The CDR3 is 14 residues long. Germline CDR1 and CDR2: MNHEY and SVGEGT. With 4 bases removed from V and 0 bases from J, the gap between germline ends came to 9 bases. Specimen: peripheral blood. This chain joins TRBV6-2 or TRBV6-3 and TRBJ1-2, with D maybe TRBD1 (5 bases). This sequence was found in a woman aged 60-75 years with active or convalescent COVID-19. The CDR3 DNA sequence: TGTGCCAGCAGTTGGGCAGGGCCTAACTATGGCTACACCTTC. Residues: CASSWAGPNYGYTF.